Detailed here is one T cell receptor (beta chain). The data originate from a study of blood T cell repertoires in COVID-19. The wider study: COVID-19 samples collected from the United States, Italy and Spain covered acute and convalescent phases. PBMCs, B-cell-depleted T cells, or T cells provided the cDNA or gDNA that made up the material.

This CDR3 is 16 amino acids long. V trimming: 0 bases; J trimming: 7 bases; junction bases outside the gene matches: 9. Germline lookup yields CDR1 SGHRS and CDR2 YFSETQ. Followed longitudinally, the Seattle patients had been enrolled during active infection. Original data processing: The assay estimated nucleated cells by amplifying reference gene primers. The method was immunoSEQ multiplex PCR; TCRdb's version includes in-frame clones alone and lacks a portion of them. Clonal size and the V and J genes are those of that table, whereas D and trimming came from the DNA. The sample holds about 52,000 clones, roughly four fifths seen once.

The rearrangement joins TRBV5-1 to TRBJ2-2; TRBD2 aligns across 7 bases. The TCR was taken from a man older than 75 with COVID-19, enrolled during active disease. The sample taken for sequencing was peripheral blood. Written as DNA, the CDR3 is TGCGCCAGCAGCTTGGGACTAGCTCTTAGCGGCGGGGAGCTGTTTTTT. It specifies CASSLGLALSGGELFF.